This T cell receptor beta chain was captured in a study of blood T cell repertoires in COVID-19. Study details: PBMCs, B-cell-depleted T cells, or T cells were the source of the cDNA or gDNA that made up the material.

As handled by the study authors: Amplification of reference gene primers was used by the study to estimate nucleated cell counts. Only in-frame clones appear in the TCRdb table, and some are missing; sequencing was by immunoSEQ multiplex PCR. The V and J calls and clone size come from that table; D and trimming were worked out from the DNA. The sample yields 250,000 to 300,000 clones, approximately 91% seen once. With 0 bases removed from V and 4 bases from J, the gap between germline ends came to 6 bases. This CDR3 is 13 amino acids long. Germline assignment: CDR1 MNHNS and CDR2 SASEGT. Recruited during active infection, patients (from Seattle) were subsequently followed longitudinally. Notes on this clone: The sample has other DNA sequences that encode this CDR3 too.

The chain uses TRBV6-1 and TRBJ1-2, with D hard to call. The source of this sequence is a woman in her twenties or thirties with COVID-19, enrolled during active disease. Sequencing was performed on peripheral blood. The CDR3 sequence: CASSEAGGYGYTF. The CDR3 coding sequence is TGTGCCAGCAGTGAAGCGGGAGGCTATGGCTACACCTTC.